This passage covers 25 T cell receptor beta chains from one sample sequenced in a study of cytomegalovirus exposure and HLA in healthy donors. The PCR employed 60 Vbeta primers together with 13 Jbeta primers. Method: immunoSEQ multiplex PCR; TCRdb's copy keeps in-frame clones and lacks some. In the table there are some 150,000 clones, about 70% of which are singletons. Sequencing was performed on PBMCs. These receptors came from a man aged 18-30 years in good health and CMV-seronegative.

In its sample, this clone was seen a few times. The rearrangement uses TRBV7-9 and TRBJ2-7; a weak D match, TRBD1 (5 bases). The germline CDR1 and CDR2 sequences are SEHNR and FQNEAQ (reference sequence). The CDR3 covers 14 residues. With 1 base removed from V and 4 bases from J, the gap between germline ends came to 11 bases. The CDR3 loop is CASSLERGVYEQYF. Here the CDR3 DNA reads TGTGCCAGCAGCTTAGAAAGGGGCGTGTACGAGCAGTACTTC. Full variable domain (rest looked up from reference TRBV7-9 and TRBJ2-7): DTGVSQNPRHKITKRGQNVTFRCDPISEHNRLYWYRQTLGQGPEFLTYFQNEAQLEKSRLLSDRFSAERPKGSFSTLEIQRTEQGDSAMYLCASSLERGVYEQYFGPGTRLTVT.

The CDR3 loop is CASSPPGTGPLNYGYTF. The CDR3 nucleotides are TGTGCCAGCAGCCCCCCTGGGACAGGACCACTTAACTATGGCTACACCTTC. The chain employs TRBV28 and TRBJ1-2; TRBD1 agrees at 8 bases. V dropped 6 bases and J dropped 1; count of bases not matched to a gene: 13. The CDR3 is made up of 17 amino acids. Germline V gives CDR1 MDHEN, CDR2 SYDVKM.

CDR3 residues: CASSSNGQPQHF. The CDR3 DNA sequence: TGTGCCAGCAGTTCGAACGGTCAGCCCCAGCATTTT. This chain uses TRBV27 with TRBJ1-5; D gene unclear. The CDR3 spans 12 residues. Trimming removed 4 bases from V and 6 bases from J, with 7 bases in between. Germline V lookup: CDR1 MNHEY, CDR2 SMNVEV (reference sequence).

V and J are TRBV9 and TRBJ2-2; D not resolved. The CDR3 is 13 amino acids. Trimming left V 0 bases short and J 6 bases short, with 6 bases between. CDR1 SGDLS and CDR2 YYNGEE come from the germline V gene. CDR3 DNA sequence: TGTGCCAGCAGCGTAGTTAGCCCCGGGGAGCTGTTTTTT. Protein sequence: CASSVVSPGELFF.

This chain links TRBV27 with TRBJ1-5; D remains ambiguous. CDR3 size: 13 residues. The germline V gene has CDR1 MNHEY and CDR2 SMNVEV (reference sequence). V lost 4 bases, J lost 4 bases, and 8 bases lay in between. This CDR3 is CASSSGSNQPQHF. As DNA, the CDR3 is TGTGCCAGCAGTTCAGGCAGTAATCAGCCCCAGCATTTT.

V usage is TRBV11-2 and J usage is TRBJ1-2; 9 bases fit TRBD1. The length of the CDR3 is 13 residues. Germline V gene data show CDR1 as SGHAT and CDR2 as FQNNGV. V lost 5 bases and J lost 6; bases outside the gene matches: 4. The CDR3 nucleotides are TGTGCCAGCAGCCCCCGGACAGGGGATGGCTACACCTTC. Its translation is CASSPRTGDGYTF.

The chain recombines TRBV5-1 with TRBJ1-2; TRBD1 aligns across 8 bases. The CDR3 is 15 residues long. V lost 4 bases and J lost 2; bases outside the gene matches: 7. Germline V lookup: CDR1 SGHRS, CDR2 YFSETQ. CDR3 sequence (DNA): TGCGCCAGCAGCCGTACAGGGGGAACCAACTATGGCTACACCTTC. It translates to CASSRTGGTNYGYTF.

This chain uses TRBV19 with TRBJ2-3; no clear D. V lost 6 bases, J lost 0 bases, and 10 bases lay in between. This CDR3 has 14 amino acids. Germline V gene data show CDR1 as LNHDA and CDR2 as SQIVND (reference sequence). The CDR3: CASRLGASTDTQYF. The CDR3 DNA follows: TGTGCCAGTAGGCTAGGAGCTAGCACAGATACGCAGTATTTT.

This clone occurred a few times. The genes are TRBV27 and TRBJ2-3; possibly TRBD1 for D (6 bases). Trimming took off 8 bases at V and 5 bases at J, with 20 bases between the two ends. Germline-derived CDR1 and CDR2 are MNHEY and SMNVEV (reference sequence). The CDR3 consists of 15 residues. The chain's CDR3 is CASSPRGLYGDTQYF. For the CDR3, the DNA is TGTGCCAGCTCCCCCAGGGGCCTGTACGGAGATACGCAGTATTTT.

The chain uses TRBV15 and TRBJ2-2, with TRBD2 matching over 7 bases. CDR3 length: 17 amino acids. Germline loops: CDR1 LNHNV, CDR2 YYDKDF (reference sequence). The ends lost 0 bases at V and 4 bases at J; junction bases unmatched: 8. In nucleotides, the CDR3 is TGTGCCACCAGCAGAGATCGGGGCGGGGGTACCACCGGGGAGCTGTTTTTT. It specifies CATSRDRGGGTTGELFF.

The chain employs TRBV27 and TRBJ2-3; no clear D. Germline-derived CDR1 and CDR2 are MNHEY and SMNVEV (reference sequence). CDR3 size: 15 residues. Deletions cut 3 bases from V and 4 bases from J, with 14 bases between. CDR3 nucleotide sequence: TGTGCCAGCAGTTTTTCCGTTCAGTTTTCAGATACGCAGTATTTT. It codes for CASSFSVQFSDTQYF.

This clone was counted only a few times. The chain couples TRBV5-1 to TRBJ2-2; 7 bases line up with TRBD1. J lost 2 bases, V lost 3 bases, and 7 bases had no gene match. Looked up from germline, CDR1 is SGHRS and CDR2 is YFSETQ. CDR3 length: 16 amino acids. In DNA, the CDR3 is TGCGCCAGCAGCTCCAGGGGGTCCGTCAACACCGGGGAGCTGTTTTTT. Translation gives CASSSRGSVNTGELFF.

The chain joins TRBV5-4 to TRBJ2-3; TRBD2 aligns across 13 bases. The germline gives CDR1 SGHNT, CDR2 YYREEE (reference sequence). The CDR3 length is 15 residues. The junction had 3 bases not matched to a gene; V was cut back by 4 bases and J by 4 bases. In DNA form, the CDR3 reads TGTGCCAGCAGCCCTGGGACTAGCGGGGCAGATACGCAGTATTTT. Its protein is CASSPGTSGADTQYF.

On this clone: At one boundary the junction diverges from the germline segment, which might be a read error. The genes are TRBV4-3 and TRBJ2-2; 10 positions match TRBD1. Germline V gene sequence: CDR1 LGHNA, CDR2 YSLEER. The CDR3 spans 20 residues. CDR3 residues: CASSHPSTTGGESNTGELLF. The DNA for the CDR3 is TGCGCCAGCAGCCACCCTTCGACGACAGGGGGCGAATCGAACACCGGGGAGCTGCTTTTT.

This chain links TRBV2 with TRBJ1-1; D gene ambiguous. The germline V gene encodes CDR1 SNHLY and CDR2 FYNNEI. Trimming removed 3 bases from V and 1 base from J, with 12 bases in between. The CDR3 sequence is 15 residues long. The CDR3 spells CASSDSGIENTEAFF. The CDR3 region has the DNA TGTGCCAGCAGTGACTCCGGGATCGAGAACACTGAAGCTTTCTTT.

The V gene is TRBV7-3, the J gene TRBJ1-1, with 7 nucleotides matching TRBD1. V trimming: 3 bases; J trimming: 1 base; junction bases outside the gene matches: 11. This CDR3 is 17 amino acids long. CDR1 is SGHTA and CDR2 is FQGTGA in the germline V gene. CDR3 DNA sequence: TGTGCCAGCAGCTTTACCACCACGACAGGGACGAACACTGAAGCTTTCTTT. This encodes CASSFTTTTGTNTEAFF. Full variable domain (missing parts from reference TRBV7-3 and TRBJ1-1): GAGVSQTPSNKVTEKGKYVELRCDPISGHTALYWYRQSLGQGPEFLIYFQGTGAADDSGLPNDRFFAVRPEGSVSTLKIQRTERGDSAVYLCASSFTTTTGTNTEAFFGQGTRLTVV.

The sample holds one count of this clone. The rearrangement joins TRBV4-2 to TRBJ2-7; perhaps TRBD2 as D (6 bases). CDR1 is LGHNA, CDR2 YNFKEQ, per germline. The V end lost 0 bases, the J end lost 4 bases, and 16 bases lay between the germline ends. The length of the CDR3 is 16 residues. The DNA for the CDR3 is TGTGCCAGCAGCCAAGAATCAAGCCACGCGGGGTACGAGCAGTACTTC. It translates to CASSQESSHAGYEQYF.

The chain recombines TRBV7-2 with TRBJ2-7, with D uncertain. The CDR3 is made up of 14 amino acids. V gave up 3 bases and J gave up 3 bases, with 12 bases separating them. CDR1 SGHTA and CDR2 FQGNSA come from the germline V gene. CDR3 DNA: TGTGCCAGCAGCTTGCCCGTAATCGGCTACGAGCAGTACTTC. Its translation is CASSLPVIGYEQYF.

The table lists this clone with a few counts. This rearrangement joins TRBV5-6 to TRBJ2-5, with 9 bases lining up with TRBD1. The CDR3 extends over 14 amino acids. Germline loops: CDR1 SGHDT, CDR2 YYEEEE. V was pared by 4 bases and J by 4 bases, with 5 bases of the junction left unmatched. The DNA of the CDR3 is TGTGCCAGCAGCACCCAGACAGGGGGAGAGACCCAGTACTTC. Its translation is CASSTQTGGETQYF.

V and J are TRBV6-5 and TRBJ2-4, with TRBD1 matching 8 bases. The CDR3 runs 11 residues. Trimming at V came to 7 bases and at J to 16 bases, leaving 9 bases not matched to a gene. CDR1 and CDR2 from the germline V gene are MNHEY and SVGAGI. DNA for the CDR3: TGTGCCAGCACCCAGGGGGGACAGGTCTACTTC. This translates into CASTQGGQVYF.

The chain links TRBV29-1 to TRBJ1-1; D is perhaps TRBD1 (5 bases). Deletions cut 4 bases from V and 0 bases from J, with 9 bases between. The CDR3 runs to 13 residues. From germline, CDR1 is SQVTM and CDR2 ANQGSEA. The CDR3 DNA reads as TGCAGCGTTGGCCGGGGGATGAACACTGAAGCTTTCTTT. Protein sequence: CSVGRGMNTEAFF.

V usage is TRBV23-1 and J usage is TRBJ2-5; 7 bases are a match to TRBD2. TRBV23-1 is an open reading frame whose function is uncertain. The CDR3 has 17 amino acids. Trimming took 2 bases from V and 3 from J; bases not matched to a gene: 12. The CDR3 coding sequence is TGCGCCAGCAGTCAACAAATTGAGCCTGGGGGGGAAGAGACCCAGTACTTC. This translates into CASSQQIEPGGEETQYF.

CDR3 residues: CASRRTGEAGELFF. The CDR3 nucleotides are TGTGCCAGCAGGCGGACAGGGGAGGCCGGGGAGCTGTTTTTT. The chain carries TRBV6-1 and TRBJ2-2, with TRBD1 matching over 9 bases. CDR3 size: 14 residues. Per germline, CDR1 MNHNS and CDR2 SASEGT. Trimming cost V 6 bases and J 6 bases; bases outside gene matches: 5.

This chain links TRBV7-7 with TRBJ2-3, with 8 bases fitting TRBD1. Germline V CDR1 and CDR2: SSHAT, FNYEAQ (reference sequence). V shed 1 base, J shed 5 bases, and the junction held 5 bases outside the gene matches. This CDR3 is built from 15 residues. CDR3 nucleotide sequence: TGTGCCAGCAGCTTAGGGGACAGGTTAGGAGATACGCAGTATTTT. It specifies CASSLGDRLGDTQYF.

The V and J genes are TRBV5-1 and TRBJ1-2, with D tentatively TRBD1 (6 bases). V lost 3 bases and J lost 2, with 17 bases in between. The V gene's germline CDR1 is SGHRS and CDR2 YFSETQ. The CDR3 totals 16 residues. The CDR3 region has the DNA TGCGCCAGCAGCTCTAGCGGGGGCTCACTGAACTATGGCTACACCTTC. This translates into CASSSSGGSLNYGYTF.